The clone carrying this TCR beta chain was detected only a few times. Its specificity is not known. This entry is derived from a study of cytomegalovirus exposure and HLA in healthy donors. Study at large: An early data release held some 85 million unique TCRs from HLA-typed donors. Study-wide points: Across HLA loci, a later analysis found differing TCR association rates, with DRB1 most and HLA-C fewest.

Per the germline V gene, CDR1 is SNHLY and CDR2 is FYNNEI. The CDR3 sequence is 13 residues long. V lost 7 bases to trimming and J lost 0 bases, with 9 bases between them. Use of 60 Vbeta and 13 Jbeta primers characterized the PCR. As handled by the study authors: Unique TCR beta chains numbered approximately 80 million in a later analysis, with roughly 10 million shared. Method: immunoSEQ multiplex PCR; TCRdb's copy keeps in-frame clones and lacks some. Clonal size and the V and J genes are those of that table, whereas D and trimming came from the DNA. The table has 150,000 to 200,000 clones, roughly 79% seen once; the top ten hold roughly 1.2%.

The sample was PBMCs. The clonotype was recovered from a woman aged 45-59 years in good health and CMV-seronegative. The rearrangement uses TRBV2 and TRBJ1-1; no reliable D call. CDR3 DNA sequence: TGTGCCAGCAAGGCGGGTTTGAACACTGAAGCTTTCTTT. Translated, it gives CASKAGLNTEAFF.